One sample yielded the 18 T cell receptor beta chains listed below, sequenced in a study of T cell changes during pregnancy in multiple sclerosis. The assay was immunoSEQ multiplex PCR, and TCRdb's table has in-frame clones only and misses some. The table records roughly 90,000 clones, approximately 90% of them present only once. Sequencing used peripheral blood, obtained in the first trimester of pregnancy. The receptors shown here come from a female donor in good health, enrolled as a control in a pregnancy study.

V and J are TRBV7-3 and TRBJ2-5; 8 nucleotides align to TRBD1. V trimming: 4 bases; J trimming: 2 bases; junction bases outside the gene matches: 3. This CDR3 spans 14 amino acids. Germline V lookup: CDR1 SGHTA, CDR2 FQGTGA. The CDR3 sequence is CASSWTGNQETQYF. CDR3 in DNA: TGTGCCAGCAGCTGGACAGGGAATCAAGAGACCCAGTACTTC.

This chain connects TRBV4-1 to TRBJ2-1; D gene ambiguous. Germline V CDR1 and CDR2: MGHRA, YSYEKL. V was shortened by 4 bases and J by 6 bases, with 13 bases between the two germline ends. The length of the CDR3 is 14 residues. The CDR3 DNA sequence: TGCGCCAGCAGCCGAGACCGAGGCAGCAATGAGCAGTTCTTC. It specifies CASSRDRGSNEQFF.

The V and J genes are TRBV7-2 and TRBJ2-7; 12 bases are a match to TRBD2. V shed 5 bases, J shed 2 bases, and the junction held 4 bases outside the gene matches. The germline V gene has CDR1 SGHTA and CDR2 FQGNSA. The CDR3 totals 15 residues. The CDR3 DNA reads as TGTGCCAGCAGCCCAACTAGCGGGGGGCCCTACGAGCAGTACTTC. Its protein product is CASSPTSGGPYEQYF.

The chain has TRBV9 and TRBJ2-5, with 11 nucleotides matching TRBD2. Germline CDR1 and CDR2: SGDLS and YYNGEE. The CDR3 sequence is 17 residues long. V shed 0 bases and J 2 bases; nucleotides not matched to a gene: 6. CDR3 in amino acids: CASSVGGVAGGQETQYF. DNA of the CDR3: TGTGCCAGCAGCGTAGGGGGAGTAGCGGGGGGGCAAGAGACCCAGTACTTC.

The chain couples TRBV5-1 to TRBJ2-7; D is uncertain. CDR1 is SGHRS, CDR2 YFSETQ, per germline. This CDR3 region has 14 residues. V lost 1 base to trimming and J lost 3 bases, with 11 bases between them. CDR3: CASSLSTGNYEQYF. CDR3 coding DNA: TGCGCCAGCAGCTTGTCGACGGGTAACTACGAGCAGTACTTC.

DNA of the CDR3: TGTGCCAGCAGTTCACCGGGACAGGGCCTCTATGGCTACACCTTC. This gives the protein CASSSPGQGLYGYTF. The rearrangement joins TRBV2 to TRBJ1-2; TRBD1 matches 9 bases. With V trimmed by 5 bases and J by 4 bases, 8 bases remained unmatched. Germline CDR1 is SNHLY and CDR2 is FYNNEI. This CDR3 contains 15 residues.

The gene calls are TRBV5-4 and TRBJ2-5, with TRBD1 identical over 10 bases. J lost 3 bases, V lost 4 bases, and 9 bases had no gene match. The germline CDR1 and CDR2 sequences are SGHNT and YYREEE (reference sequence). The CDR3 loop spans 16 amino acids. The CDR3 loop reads CASSRTTGTGEETQYF. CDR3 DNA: TGTGCCAGCAGCAGGACGACCGGGACAGGGGAAGAGACCCAGTACTTC.

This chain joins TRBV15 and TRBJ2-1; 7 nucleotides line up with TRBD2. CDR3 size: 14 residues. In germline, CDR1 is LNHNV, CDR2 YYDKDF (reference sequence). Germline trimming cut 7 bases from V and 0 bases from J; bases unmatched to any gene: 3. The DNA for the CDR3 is TGTGCCACCAAAACTAGCGACTCCTACAATGAGCAGTTCTTC. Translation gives CATKTSDSYNEQFF.

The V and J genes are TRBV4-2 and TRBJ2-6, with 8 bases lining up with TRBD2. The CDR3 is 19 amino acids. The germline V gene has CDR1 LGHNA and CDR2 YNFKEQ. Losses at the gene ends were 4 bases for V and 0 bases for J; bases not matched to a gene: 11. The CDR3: CASSPDPGGPSSGANVLTF. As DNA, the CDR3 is TGTGCCAGCAGCCCTGACCCGGGGGGGCCCAGCTCTGGGGCCAACGTCCTGACTTTC.

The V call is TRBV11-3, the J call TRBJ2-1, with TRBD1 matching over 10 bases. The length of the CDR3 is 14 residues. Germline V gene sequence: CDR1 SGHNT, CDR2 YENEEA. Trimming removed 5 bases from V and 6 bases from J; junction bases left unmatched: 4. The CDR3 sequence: CASSRGTGVNEQFF. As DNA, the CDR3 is TGTGCCAGCAGCCGCGGGACAGGGGTCAATGAGCAGTTCTTC.

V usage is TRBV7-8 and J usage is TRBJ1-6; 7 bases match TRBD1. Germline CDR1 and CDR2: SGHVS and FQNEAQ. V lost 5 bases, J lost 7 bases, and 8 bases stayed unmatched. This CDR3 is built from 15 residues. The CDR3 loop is CASSQAGGSNSPLHF. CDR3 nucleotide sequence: TGTGCCAGCAGCCAGGCAGGGGGGAGCAATTCACCCCTCCACTTT.

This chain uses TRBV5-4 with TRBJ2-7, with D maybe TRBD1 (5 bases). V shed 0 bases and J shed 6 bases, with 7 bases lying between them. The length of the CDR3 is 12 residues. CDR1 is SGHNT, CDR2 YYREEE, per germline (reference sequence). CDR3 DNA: TGTGCCAGCAGCTTGGGACAGTTCGAGCAGTACTTC. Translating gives CASSLGQFEQYF.

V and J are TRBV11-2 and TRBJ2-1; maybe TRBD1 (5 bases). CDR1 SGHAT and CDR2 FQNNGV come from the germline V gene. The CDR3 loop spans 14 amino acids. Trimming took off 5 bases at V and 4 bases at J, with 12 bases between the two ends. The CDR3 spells CASSSFGHYNEQFF. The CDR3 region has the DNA TGTGCCAGCAGCAGTTTTGGACATTACAATGAGCAGTTCTTC. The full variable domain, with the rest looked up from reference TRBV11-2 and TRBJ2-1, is EAGVAQSPRYKIIEKRQSVAFWCNPISGHATLYWYQQILGQGPKLLIQFQNNGVVDDSQLPKDRFSAERLKGVDSTLKIQPAKLEDSAVYLCASSSFGHYNEQFFGPGTRLTVL.

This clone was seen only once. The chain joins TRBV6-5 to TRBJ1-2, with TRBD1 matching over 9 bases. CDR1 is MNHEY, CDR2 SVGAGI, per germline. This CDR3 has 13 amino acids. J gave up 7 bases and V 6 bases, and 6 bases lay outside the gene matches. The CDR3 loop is CASRRTGGSGYTF. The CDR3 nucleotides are TGTGCCAGCAGACGTACAGGGGGCTCTGGCTACACCTTC.

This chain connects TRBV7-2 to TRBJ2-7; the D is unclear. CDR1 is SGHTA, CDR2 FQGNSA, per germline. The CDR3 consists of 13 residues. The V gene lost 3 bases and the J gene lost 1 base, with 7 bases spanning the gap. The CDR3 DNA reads TGTGCCAGCAGCTTGGCAGTTTCCTACGAGCAGTACTTC. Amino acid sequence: CASSLAVSYEQYF.

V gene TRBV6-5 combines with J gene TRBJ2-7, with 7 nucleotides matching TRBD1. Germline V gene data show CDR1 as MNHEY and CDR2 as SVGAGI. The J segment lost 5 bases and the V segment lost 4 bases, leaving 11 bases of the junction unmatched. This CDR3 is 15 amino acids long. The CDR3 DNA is TGTGCCAGCAGTTTATCTCCGGGACAGAACAACGAGCAGTACTTC. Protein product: CASSLSPGQNNEQYF.

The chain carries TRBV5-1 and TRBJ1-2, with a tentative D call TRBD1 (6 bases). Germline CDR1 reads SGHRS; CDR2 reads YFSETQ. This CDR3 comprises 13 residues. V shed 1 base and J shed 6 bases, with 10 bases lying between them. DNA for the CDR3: TGCGCCAGCAGCTTGAGGGGGGGAGATGGCTACACCTTC. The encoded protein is CASSLRGGDGYTF. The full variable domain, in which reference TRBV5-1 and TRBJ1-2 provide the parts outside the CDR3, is KAGVTQTPRYLIKTRGQQVTLSCSPISGHRSVSWYQQTPGQGLQFLFEYFSETQRNKGNFPGRFSGRQFSNSRSEMNVSTLELGDSALYLCASSLRGGDGYTFGSGTRLTVV.

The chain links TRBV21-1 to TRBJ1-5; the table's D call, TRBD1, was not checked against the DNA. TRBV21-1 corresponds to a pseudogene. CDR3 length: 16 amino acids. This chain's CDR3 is CASSKGSPHREQPQHF. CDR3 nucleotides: TGTGCCAGCAGCAAAGGGTCCCCTCACAGGGAACAGCCCCAGCATTTT.